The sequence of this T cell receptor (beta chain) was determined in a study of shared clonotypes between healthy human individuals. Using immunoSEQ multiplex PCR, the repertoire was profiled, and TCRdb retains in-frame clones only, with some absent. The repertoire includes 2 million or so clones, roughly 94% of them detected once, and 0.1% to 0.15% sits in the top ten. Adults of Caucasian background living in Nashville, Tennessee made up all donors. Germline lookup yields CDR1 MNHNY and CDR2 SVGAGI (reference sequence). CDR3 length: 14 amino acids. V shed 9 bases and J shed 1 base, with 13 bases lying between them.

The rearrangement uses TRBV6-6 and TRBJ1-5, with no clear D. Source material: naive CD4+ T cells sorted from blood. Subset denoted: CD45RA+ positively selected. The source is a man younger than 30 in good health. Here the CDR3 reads CASWLSWSNQPQHF. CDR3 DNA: TGTGCCAGTTGGCTTAGTTGGAGCAATCAGCCCCAGCATTTT.